What follows describes a single T cell receptor beta chain. This sample is part of a study of blood T cell repertoires in COVID-19. Study-level background: Both acute and convalescent COVID-19 samples were obtained from the United States, Italy and Spain. Sources were T cells, B-cell-depleted T cells, or PBMCs; the material itself was cDNA or gDNA.

The V and J ends lost 0 bases and 2 bases respectively, with 10 bases between them. Germline loops: CDR1 LGHNA, CDR2 YNFKEQ. The CDR3 spans 15 residues. Original processing methods: Amplification of reference gene primers was used by the study to estimate nucleated cell counts. Here immunoSEQ multiplex PCR was the method, and the copy in TCRdb shows in-frame clones only, minus some. V, J and clone size were drawn from that table, and D and trimming were deduced from the DNA. The table has fewer than 400,000 clones, 85% seen once. The V and J genes are TRBV4-2 and TRBJ1-1, with D possibly being TRBD1 (6 bases). This receptor was identified in a woman aged 18-29 years with acute or convalescent COVID-19. The sequenced material came from peripheral blood. The CDR3 sequence is CASSQERGFNTEAFF. The CDR3 region has the DNA TGTGCCAGCAGCCAAGAGAGGGGGTTTAACACTGAAGCTTTCTTT.